One sample yielded the 26 T cell receptor beta chains listed below, sequenced in a study of blood T cells in healthy people across ages. The use of a sample-barcoded 5' primer and a J-beta primer mix characterized a second PCR of roughly 6 to 11 cycles. MiXCR, applied by TCRdb to the 5' RACE reads, yields one record per CDR3 protein. The sample contains roughly 640,000 distinct CDR3 sequences, about 30% of which appear only once. The sequencing input was blood. These receptors were obtained from a woman older than 75 in good health.

This clonotype was picked up a small number of times. This rearrangement joins TRBV29-1 to TRBJ1-1; no firm D call. The CDR3 covers 12 residues. The germline V gene has CDR1 SQVTM and CDR2 ANQGSEA. Trimming removed 4 bases from V and 7 bases from J, with 13 bases in between. The CDR3 nucleotides are TGCAGCGTTGTCTCGGGGTCCTTTGAAGCTTTCTTT. Translating gives CSVVSGSFEAFF.

Notes on this clonotype: One base away lies a much larger clone, so this may be a sequencing read error. The V call is TRBV15, the J call TRBJ2-7, with a weak D call TRBD1 (5 bases). V dropped 2 bases and J dropped 7 bases, with 15 bases sitting between them. CDR1 is LNHNV and CDR2 is YYDKDF in the germline V gene (reference sequence). The CDR3 loop spans 14 amino acids. The CDR3 loop reads CATSRSQGNSEQYF. The CDR3 DNA follows: TGTGCCACCAGCAGATCCCAGGGAAATAGTGAGCAGTACTTC.

The table lists this clonotype with many counts. With a much larger clone just one base away, this may be a read error. The chain is built from TRBV4-3 and TRBJ2-1; the match to TRBD2 covers 8 bases. CDR1 is LGHNA, CDR2 YSLEER, per germline. The CDR3 contains 16 residues. V dropped 0 bases and J dropped 3; count of bases not matched to a gene: 4. The CDR3 nucleotides are TGCGCCAGCAGCCAAGAGGCCCGGGGGGGCTACAATGAGCAGTTCTTC. Its protein product is CASSQEARGGYNEQFF.

As for this clonotype: Being one base from a much bigger clone, this may be a read error. In this CDR3 the conserved last residue, phenylalanine or tryptophan, is missing, so a read error is likely. This chain links TRBV30 with TRBJ1-2, with D perhaps TRBD1 (5 bases). V was cut by 2 bases and J by 8 bases, with 21 bases left in between. Germline assignment: CDR1 GTSNPN and CDR2 SVGIG (reference sequence). CDR3 length: 15 residues. For the CDR3, the DNA is TGTGCCTGGAGTATCCTTGGGACTGCCCATGGCGGCTACACCTGC. Protein product: CAWSILGTAHGGYTC.

This clonotype occurred many times. The chain couples TRBV7-9 to TRBJ2-5; D call uncertain. This CDR3 is 15 amino acids long. V shed 5 bases and J shed 5 bases, with 18 bases lying between them. Germline assignment: CDR1 SEHNR and CDR2 FQNEAQ (reference sequence). DNA for the CDR3: TGTGCCAGCAGCCTAGGGTCTGGGTTTAAGGAGACCCAGTACTTC. The encoded protein is CASSLGSGFKETQYF. Drawing the rest from reference TRBV7-9 and TRBJ2-5, the complete variable domain is DTGVSQNPRHKITKRGQNVTFRCDPISEHNRLYWYRQTLGQGPEFLTYFQNEAQLEKSRLLSDRFSAERPKGSFSTLEIQRTEQGDSAMYLCASSLGSGFKETQYFGPGTRLLVL.

J is TRBJ2-2 and V is TRBV11-2, with 8 bases fitting TRBD1. Germline V lookup: CDR1 SGHAT, CDR2 FQNNGV. The CDR3 consists of 15 residues. The junction had 1 base not matched to a gene; V was cut back by 1 base and J by 3 bases. The CDR3 nucleotides read TGTGCCAGCAGCTTAGCAGGGGGCGACACCGGGGAGCTGTTTTTT. It specifies CASSLAGGDTGELFF. Together with reference TRBV11-2 and TRBJ2-2, the CDR3 gives the full variable domain: EAGVAQSPRYKIIEKRQSVAFWCNPISGHATLYWYQQILGQGPKLLIQFQNNGVVDDSQLPKDRFSAERLKGVDSTLKIQPAKLEDSAVYLCASSLAGGDTGELFFGEGSRLTVL.

The V call is TRBV7-6, the J call TRBJ2-5; 9 nucleotides align to TRBD2. The CDR3 sequence is 16 residues long. CDR1 and CDR2 from the germline V gene are SGHVS and FNYEAQ. V was clipped by 2 bases and J by 2 bases; unmatched bases: 6. CDR3 nucleotide sequence: TGTGCCAGCAGCTTATGGCTAGCGGGGTCACAAGAGACCCAGTACTTC. It encodes CASSLWLAGSQETQYF.

Ten or more counts support this clonotype. The V gene is TRBV7-2, the J gene TRBJ2-4, with TRBD1 matching 7 bases. Trimming cost V 0 bases and J 1 base; bases outside gene matches: 3. Germline V gives CDR1 SGHTA, CDR2 FQGNSA. This CDR3 has 16 amino acids. The chain's CDR3 is CASSLAARGAKNIQYF. DNA of the CDR3: TGTGCCAGCAGCTTAGCGGCCAGGGGGGCCAAAAACATTCAGTACTTC.

The chain couples TRBV30 to TRBJ2-1; 8 nucleotides align to TRBD2. The germline gives CDR1 GTSNPN, CDR2 SVGIG (reference sequence). The CDR3 sequence is 15 residues long. Trimming took 2 bases from V and 6 from J; bases not matched to a gene: 9. The CDR3, as DNA: TGTGCCTGGAGTTCCGGGACTAGTGTGTTCAATGAGCAGTTCTTC. Translating it yields CAWSSGTSVFNEQFF.

This clonotype was counted many times. V and J are TRBV15 and TRBJ2-7; 7 bases match TRBD2. Germline CDR1 LNHNV, CDR2 YYDKDF (reference sequence). V was pared by 0 bases and J by 3 bases, with 14 bases of the junction left unmatched. The CDR3 has 18 residues. In DNA, the CDR3 is TGTGCCACCAGCAGAGATTTGGGCGGGGGAGAGGCGTTCTACGAGCAGTACTTC. Its translation is CATSRDLGGGEAFYEQYF. The full variable domain, with the rest looked up from reference TRBV15 and TRBJ2-7, is DAMVIQNPRYQVTQFGKPVTLSCSQTLNHNVMYWYQQKSSQAPKLLFHYYDKDFNNEADTPDNFQSRRPNTSFCFLDIRSPGLGDTAMYLCATSRDLGGGEAFYEQYFGPGTRLTVT.

This clonotype has a handful of counts. This chain joins TRBV6-2 or TRBV6-3 and TRBJ1-1, with a weak D call TRBD1 (6 bases). Per germline, CDR1 MNHEY and CDR2 SVGEGT. The V end lost 0 bases, the J end lost 6 bases, and 11 bases lay between the germline ends. The CDR3 extends over 14 amino acids. The CDR3 bases are TGTGCCAGCAGTTACTCGGAACAGGGCGCTGAAGCTTTCTTT. Protein product: CASSYSEQGAEAFF.

The V and J genes are TRBV7-2 and TRBJ2-3; D ambiguous. Germline V gene sequence: CDR1 SGHTA, CDR2 FQGNSA. There are 15 residues in the CDR3. Trimming left V 3 bases short and J 3 bases short, with 13 bases between. CDR3 residues: CTSSLYTSATDTQYF. The DNA of the CDR3 is TGTACCAGCAGCTTGTATACGTCTGCTACAGATACGCAGTATTTT.

About this clonotype itself: With a much larger clone just one base away, this may be a read error. The CDR3 spells CASSQTSGNADTQYF. In DNA form, the CDR3 reads TGTGCCAGCAGTCAGACTAGCGGTAATGCAGATACGCAGTATTTT. The J gene is TRBJ2-3, the V gene TRBV12-3 or TRBV12-4; 9 bases agree with TRBD2. Unmatched junction bases numbered 7, after V lost 5 bases and J lost 4 bases. This CDR3 contains 15 residues.

At least ten counts were recorded for this clonotype. J is TRBJ2-5 and V is TRBV3-1; either TRBD1 or TRBD2 may supply D (5 bases each). This CDR3 has 15 residues. V lost 0 bases, J lost 4 bases, and 12 bases lay in between. Germline V gene sequence: CDR1 LGHDT, CDR2 YNNKEL (reference sequence). The CDR3: CASSQDYTGTETQYF. As DNA, the CDR3 is TGTGCCAGCAGCCAAGATTATACGGGGACAGAGACCCAGTACTTC.

The J gene is TRBJ2-2, the V gene TRBV11-2, with D hard to call. Germline lookup yields CDR1 SGHAT and CDR2 FQNNGV. V was shortened by 5 bases and J by 4 bases, with 11 bases between the two germline ends. This CDR3 is 14 amino acids long. CDR3 DNA: TGTGCCAGCAGCATGGGCCTCACCACCGGGGAGCTGTTTTTT. It yields the protein CASSMGLTTGELFF.

This clonotype was found a few times. V gene TRBV7-9 combines with J gene TRBJ1-1; D gene ambiguous. Germline V gene data show CDR1 as SEHNR and CDR2 as FQNEAQ (reference sequence). Deletions cut 1 base from V and 4 bases from J, with 13 bases between. The CDR3 loop spans 15 amino acids. The CDR3: CASSLEAGLSTEAFF. CDR3 coding DNA: TGTGCCAGCAGCTTAGAAGCAGGATTGAGCACTGAAGCTTTCTTT. The variable domain in full, completed from reference TRBV7-9 and TRBJ1-1, reads DTGVSQNPRHKITKRGQNVTFRCDPISEHNRLYWYRQTLGQGPEFLTYFQNEAQLEKSRLLSDRFSAERPKGSFSTLEIQRTEQGDSAMYLCASSLEAGLSTEAFFGQGTRLTVV.

In its sample, this clonotype was seen many times. The rearrangement joins TRBV6-5 to TRBJ2-5; D possibly corresponds to TRBD1 (5 bases). V lost 6 bases and J lost 5, with 16 bases in between. Germline CDR1 MNHEY, CDR2 SVGAGI. The CDR3 is 14 amino acids. CDR3 amino acids: CASRRWQGEETQYF. In nucleotides, the CDR3 is TGTGCCAGCAGACGGTGGCAGGGTGAGGAGACCCAGTACTTC.

This clonotype was seen a few times. V is TRBV13 and J is TRBJ1-4; 8 bases fit TRBD1. V trimming: 6 bases; J trimming: 7 bases; junction bases outside the gene matches: 4. CDR1 and CDR2 from the germline V gene are PRHDT and FYEKMQ (reference sequence). The CDR3 is 13 residues long. The DNA of the CDR3 is TGTGCCAGCAGGAGGACAGGGAGTGAAAAACTGTTTTTT. Translation: CASRRTGSEKLFF.

The sample holds a few counts of this clonotype. This sequence joins TRBV7-9 and TRBJ2-2; D is unclear. Germline V gene data show CDR1 as SEHNR and CDR2 as FQNEAQ (reference sequence). The V and J ends lost 5 bases and 6 bases respectively, with 13 bases between them. The CDR3 runs 14 residues. In nucleotides, the CDR3 is TGTGCCAGCAGCCCCCTGAGAAACGCCGGGGAGCTGTTTTTT. As protein: CASSPLRNAGELFF. The variable domain in full, completed from reference TRBV7-9 and TRBJ2-2, reads DTGVSQNPRHKITKRGQNVTFRCDPISEHNRLYWYRQTLGQGPEFLTYFQNEAQLEKSRLLSDRFSAERPKGSFSTLEIQRTEQGDSAMYLCASSPLRNAGELFFGEGSRLTVL.

This clonotype was observed a few times. V gene TRBV25-1 combines with J gene TRBJ1-2, with 11 bases aligning to TRBD1. V shed 6 bases, J shed 2 bases, and the junction held 5 bases outside the gene matches. Germline V lookup: CDR1 MGHDK, CDR2 SYGVNS. This CDR3 has 15 amino acids. CDR3 protein: CASRGDRGANYGYTF. CDR3 nucleotides: TGTGCCAGCAGGGGGGACAGGGGGGCAAACTATGGCTACACCTTC.

This clonotype was counted at least ten times. V is TRBV5-1 and J is TRBJ1-5; a possible D gene is TRBD1 (5 bases). This CDR3 contains 16 residues. V lost 0 bases to trimming and J lost 2 bases, with 12 bases between them. Germline V CDR1 and CDR2: SGHRS, YFSETQ. CDR3 region: CASSLDGASGNQPQHF. The DNA for the CDR3 is TGCGCCAGCAGCTTGGATGGGGCCAGCGGCAATCAGCCCCAGCATTTT.

This clonotype came up a few times. V gene TRBV30 combines with J gene TRBJ1-1; TRBD1 is a possible D gene (6 bases). The CDR3 is made up of 13 amino acids. Looked up from germline, CDR1 is GTSNPN and CDR2 is SVGIG (reference sequence). V lost 1 base to trimming and J lost 4 bases, with 10 bases between them. The CDR3 nucleotides read TGTGCCTGGAGTGCCGGGGGCAGCACTGAAGCTTTCTTT. Translation gives CAWSAGGSTEAFF. Complete variable domain (other parts from reference TRBV30 and TRBJ1-1): SQTIHQWPATLVQPVGSPLSLECTVEGTSNPNLYWYRQAAGRGLQLLFYSVGIGQISSEVPQNLSASRPQDRQFILSSKKLLLSDSGFYLCAWSAGGSTEAFFGQGTRLTVV.

The chain couples TRBV5-1 to TRBJ2-1; D possibly corresponds to TRBD2 (5 bases). Germline V lookup: CDR1 SGHRS, CDR2 YFSETQ. V was clipped by 3 bases and J by 8 bases, with 21 bases between them. The CDR3 is 16 amino acids. The CDR3 loop is CASSWSAAGQHDEQFF. The CDR3 DNA is TGCGCCAGCAGCTGGTCTGCTGCGGGCCAGCACGATGAGCAGTTCTTC.

This clonotype was seen only a few times. This sequence joins TRBV2 and TRBJ1-2; D gene uncertain. The ends were cut back, 4 bases at V and 10 bases at J, with 16 bases in the middle. CDR3 length: 13 residues. CDR1 is SNHLY and CDR2 is FYNNEI in the germline V gene. The CDR3: CASSVVPVGDYTF. The CDR3 DNA sequence: TGTGCCAGCAGTGTAGTACCGGTGGGAGACTACACCTTC.

At least ten counts were recorded for this clonotype. V is TRBV7-9 and J is TRBJ1-4; D is possibly TRBD1 (6 bases). Germline CDR1 SEHNR, CDR2 FQNEAQ (reference sequence). The CDR3 has 15 residues. Trimming shortened V by 5 bases and J by 4 bases, and 14 bases separated the two germline ends. The CDR3 DNA sequence: TGTGCCAGCAGCGCAAACGGACAGAGTAATGAAAAACTGTTTTTT. The encoded protein is CASSANGQSNEKLFF.

The V and J genes are TRBV5-1 and TRBJ1-2; D is perhaps TRBD1 (5 bases). With 0 bases removed from V and 4 bases from J, the gap between germline ends came to 16 bases. There are 16 residues in the CDR3. CDR1 SGHRS and CDR2 YFSETQ come from the germline V gene. The CDR3 nucleotides read TGCGCCAGCAGCTTGGCCTCAGGACAAAAACCCTATGGCTACACCTTC. It is translated as CASSLASGQKPYGYTF.